Below are 25 T cell receptor beta chains sequenced from a single sample in a study of cytomegalovirus exposure and HLA in healthy donors. Use of 60 Vbeta and 13 Jbeta primers characterized the PCR. Data came from immunoSEQ multiplex PCR; TCRdb stores just in-frame clones and leaves some out. The table includes over 130,000 clones, 70% to 85% detected once. Sequencing input: PBMCs. The receptors were gathered from a man aged 25 to 45 in good health and CMV-seropositive.

This rearrangement joins TRBV7-2 to TRBJ1-2; TRBD1 might be the D (6 bases). V lost 4 bases and J lost 13, with 19 bases in between. This CDR3 comprises 13 residues. The germline gives CDR1 SGHTA, CDR2 FQGNSA. The CDR3: CASSSGHREDATF. The CDR3 coding sequence is TGTGCCAGCAGCTCGGGACACAGAGAAGATGCCACCTTC.

This chain joins TRBV6-7 and TRBJ2-7, with 7 bases matching TRBD2. TRBV6-7 is sorted into the ORF group, with uncertain function. The CDR3 length is 17 residues. Trimming took 5 bases from V and 4 from J; bases not matched to a gene: 17. The CDR3 sequence: CASSIPRSREKLYEQYF. The CDR3 nucleotides read TGTGCCAGCAGTATCCCCAGATCGCGGGAGAAACTTTACGAGCAGTACTTC.

This chain uses TRBV6-5 with TRBJ2-7, with D hard to call. With 0 bases removed from V and 2 bases from J, the gap between germline ends came to 8 bases. CDR1 is MNHEY and CDR2 is SVGAGI in the germline V gene. The CDR3 covers 14 residues. The CDR3 bases are TGTGCCAGCAGTTACTCGGTGAGAGCCTACGAGCAGTACTTC. Protein sequence: CASSYSVRAYEQYF.

This chain joins TRBV5-5 and TRBJ1-2; D is unclear. V was cut by 0 bases and J by 1 base, with 10 bases left in between. The CDR3 length is 15 residues. Looked up from germline, CDR1 is SGHKS and CDR2 is YYEKEE (reference sequence). CDR3 DNA: TGTGCCAGCAGCTTGGTTACAGAACATAACTATGGCTACACCTTC. Translated: CASSLVTEHNYGYTF.

The chain uses TRBV6-1 and TRBJ2-3; the match to TRBD2 covers 7 bases. With V trimmed by 8 bases and J by 3 bases, 5 bases remained unmatched. Germline assignment: CDR1 MNHNS and CDR2 SASEGT. This CDR3 region has 13 residues. CDR3: CASREVQTDTQYF. CDR3 DNA: TGTGCCAGCCGGGAGGTACAAACAGATACGCAGTATTTT.

The chain couples TRBV15 to TRBJ2-1; a weak D match, TRBD2 (5 bases). CDR1 is LNHNV and CDR2 is YYDKDF in the germline V gene (reference sequence). CDR3 size: 14 residues. The V and J ends lost 0 bases and 6 bases respectively, with 9 bases between them. This CDR3 is CATSRDGSGNEQFF. The CDR3 nucleotides are TGTGCCACCAGCAGAGATGGCAGCGGCAATGAGCAGTTCTTC.

This clone was observed a handful of times. This chain joins TRBV5-1 and TRBJ2-3, with TRBD2 matching over 11 bases. The germline gives CDR1 SGHRS, CDR2 YFSETQ. The CDR3 has 20 residues. The V and J ends lost 4 bases and 0 bases, in that order; junction bases with no gene match: 16. CDR3 nucleotide sequence: TGCGCCAGCAGCCCCATACTAGCGGGAGAGGTCCTTACTAGCACAGATACGCAGTATTTT. Protein product: CASSPILAGEVLTSTDTQYF.

The chain links TRBV28 to TRBJ2-3; TRBD2 agrees at 11 bases. Germline V gene sequence: CDR1 MDHEN, CDR2 SYDVKM. This CDR3 contains 16 residues. With V trimmed by 3 bases and J by 7 bases, 9 bases remained unmatched. The CDR3 coding sequence is TGTGCCAGCAGTTTCGGGACTAGCGGCAGGAGGTATACGCAGTATTTT. Protein sequence: CASSFGTSGRRYTQYF.

V gene TRBV7-6 combines with J gene TRBJ1-6; no clear D. CDR1 and CDR2 (germline): SGHVS, FNYEAQ. The length of the CDR3 is 14 residues. Deletions cut 4 bases from V and 11 bases from J, with 15 bases between. The CDR3 here is CASSSTSLLAPLHF. The CDR3 DNA reads as TGTGCCAGCAGCTCTACTAGTTTGCTCGCACCCCTCCACTTT.

The rearrangement uses TRBV28 and TRBJ2-7; 8 bases fit TRBD1. The V segment lost 1 base and the J segment 4 bases; nucleotides outside the gene matches: 9. This CDR3 is built from 16 residues. The germline V gene encodes CDR1 MDHEN and CDR2 SYDVKM. CDR3 sequence: CASSLYEDRGRYEQYF. The CDR3 nucleotides are TGTGCCAGCAGTTTATATGAAGACAGGGGTAGGTACGAGCAGTACTTC.

V gene TRBV6-6 combines with J gene TRBJ1-5; possible D gene TRBD1, 5 bases. Deletions cut 8 bases from V and 3 bases from J, with 14 bases between. Germline V lookup: CDR1 MNHNY, CDR2 SVGAGI (reference sequence). CDR3 size: 14 residues. The CDR3 spells CASSLGQINQPQHF. The CDR3 DNA follows: TGTGCCAGCTCACTGGGGCAGATCAATCAGCCCCAGCATTTT.

This rearrangement joins TRBV5-6 to TRBJ2-4, with TRBD1 matching over 7 bases. The CDR3 is 13 residues long. The germline V gene encodes CDR1 SGHDT and CDR2 YYEEEE. Trimming removed 4 bases from V and 5 bases from J; junction bases left unmatched: 3. The CDR3 DNA reads as TGTGCCAGCAGCACCGACAGGGAAAACATTCAGTACTTC. Encoded protein: CASSTDRENIQYF.

This clone turned up a few times. The chain joins TRBV6-1 to TRBJ2-1, with D maybe TRBD1 (5 bases). CDR3 length: 15 amino acids. Germline V gene data show CDR1 as MNHNS and CDR2 as SASEGT. Trimming stripped 7 bases from V and 5 bases from J, with 18 bases between. The CDR3 region has the DNA TGTGCCAGCACCGTGGGGCACCAGTCTCACAATGAGCAGTTCTTC. It codes for CASTVGHQSHNEQFF.

This rearrangement joins TRBV2 to TRBJ1-2, with TRBD1 identical over 10 bases. Germline V lookup: CDR1 SNHLY, CDR2 FYNNEI. V shed 4 bases, J shed 1 base, and the junction held 3 bases outside the gene matches. This CDR3 has 15 residues. The CDR3 loop reads CASSVGTGVNYGYTF. CDR3 bases: TGTGCCAGCAGTGTCGGGACAGGGGTTAACTATGGCTACACCTTC.

The genes are TRBV6-5 and TRBJ2-7; 9 bases align to TRBD1. CDR1 and CDR2 from the germline V gene are MNHEY and SVGAGI. The CDR3 is 14 amino acids. V lost 7 bases and J lost 5; bases outside the gene matches: 9. The CDR3 spells CASIPPGQGHEQYF. In nucleotides, the CDR3 is TGTGCCAGCATTCCACCGGGACAGGGTCACGAGCAGTACTTC.

This chain uses TRBV2 with TRBJ2-5; D is possibly TRBD1 (8 bases). The germline V gene has CDR1 SNHLY and CDR2 FYNNEI. Trimming stripped 7 bases from V and 1 base from J, with 16 bases between. This CDR3 has 15 residues. The CDR3: CASNGQGGGQETQYF. Here the CDR3 DNA reads TGTGCCAGCAACGGACAGGGAGGGGGCCAAGAGACCCAGTACTTC. The whole variable domain, remainder taken from reference TRBV2 and TRBJ2-5, is EPEVTQTPSHQVTQMGQEVILRCVPISNHLYFYWYRQILGQKVEFLVSFYNNEISEKSEIFDDQFSVERPDGSNFTLKIRSTKLEDSAMYFCASNGQGGGQETQYFGPGTRLLVL.

This rearrangement joins TRBV19 to TRBJ1-4, with 8 bases fitting TRBD1. The germline gives CDR1 LNHDA, CDR2 SQIVND (reference sequence). The CDR3 has 13 residues. Germline trimming cut 7 bases from V and 8 bases from J; bases unmatched to any gene: 6. The CDR3 nucleotides read TGTGCCAGTACCCAGTACAGGGGGGAAAAACTGTTTTTT. This sequence encodes CASTQYRGEKLFF.

The chain has TRBV9 and TRBJ2-7; 14 bases map to TRBD2. CDR3 size: 19 residues. The germline V gene encodes CDR1 SGDLS and CDR2 YYNGEE. V shed 0 bases and J 2 bases; nucleotides not matched to a gene: 10. The CDR3 DNA sequence: TGTGCCAGCAGCGTAGGGACTAGCGGGAGGCTGACGTCCCCCTACGAGCAGTACTTC. Protein: CASSVGTSGRLTSPYEQYF. Filled out from reference TRBV9 and TRBJ2-7, the complete variable domain reads DSGVTQTPKHLITATGQRVTLRCSPRSGDLSVYWYQQSLDQGLQFLIQYYNGEERAKGNILERFSAQQFPDLHSELNLSSLELGDSALYFCASSVGTSGRLTSPYEQYFGPGTRLTVT.

This clone was observed once. The CDR3 DNA reads as TGTGCCAGCAGCTTGGCCATCACCGGGGAGCTGTTTTTT. Translating gives CASSLAITGELFF. The chain uses TRBV5-5 and TRBJ2-2; no reliable D call. The CDR3 runs 13 residues. The V end lost 0 bases, the J end lost 4 bases, and 4 bases lay between the germline ends. From germline, CDR1 is SGHKS and CDR2 YYEKEE (reference sequence). Complete variable domain (other parts from reference TRBV5-5 and TRBJ2-2): DAGVTQSPTHLIKTRGQQVTLRCSPISGHKSVSWYQQVLGQGPQFIFQYYEKEERGRGNFPDRFSARQFPNYSSELNVNALLLGDSALYLCASSLAITGELFFGEGSRLTVL.

The gene calls are TRBV18 and TRBJ1-1, with a tentative D call TRBD1 (5 bases). Per germline, CDR1 KGHSH and CDR2 LQKENI. V was cut by 1 base and J by 0 bases, with 6 bases left in between. This CDR3 has 14 amino acids. CDR3 DNA: TGTGCCAGCTCACCACTGGACATGAACACTGAAGCTTTCTTT. It translates to CASSPLDMNTEAFF.

The V and J genes are TRBV28 and TRBJ2-3; 10 nucleotides agree with TRBD1. Losses at the gene ends were 10 bases for V and 5 bases for J; bases not matched to a gene: 6. CDR3 length: 13 residues. In germline, CDR1 is MDHEN, CDR2 SYDVKM. In nucleotides, the CDR3 is TGTGCCATCTCAGGACAGGGGGAAGATACGCAGTATTTT. Protein product: CAISGQGEDTQYF. Filled out from reference TRBV28 and TRBJ2-3, the complete variable domain reads DVKVTQSSRYLVKRTGEKVFLECVQDMDHENMFWYRQDPGLGLRLIYFSYDVKMKEKGDIPEGYSVSREKKERFSLILESASTNQTSMYLCAISGQGEDTQYFGPGTRLTVL.

With respect to this clone: Other DNA sequences in the same sample also yield this CDR3. The V call is TRBV19, the J call TRBJ2-1; possible D gene TRBD2, 5 bases. V was cut by 3 bases and J by 1 base, with 19 bases left in between. CDR3 length equals 18 residues. The germline CDR1 and CDR2 sequences are LNHDA and SQIVND (reference sequence). CDR3 in amino acids: CASSIRTLLRESYNEQFF. The CDR3 coding sequence is TGTGCCAGTAGTATCAGAACCCTGCTGAGGGAGTCCTACAATGAGCAGTTCTTC.

The V and J genes are TRBV12-5 and TRBJ1-5; D is undetermined. Trimming took 1 base from V and 6 from J, leaving 10 bases between them. Germline CDR1 is LGHNT and CDR2 is FRNRAP. This CDR3 has 14 residues. The CDR3: CASGLAPGAQPQHF. The CDR3 bases are TGTGCTAGTGGTTTGGCCCCCGGTGCTCAGCCCCAGCATTTT.

V gene TRBV4-2 combines with J gene TRBJ1-6, with 10 nucleotides matching TRBD1. From germline, CDR1 is LGHNA and CDR2 YNFKEQ. J gave up 0 bases and V 4 bases, and 3 bases lay outside the gene matches. This CDR3 is 17 amino acids long. CDR3 coding DNA: TGTGCCAGCAGCCCGGGACAGGGGAGCTCCTATAATTCACCCCTCCACTTT. Its protein is CASSPGQGSSYNSPLHF.

The rearrangement uses TRBV2 and TRBJ2-7, with D perhaps matching TRBD2 (5 bases). The CDR3 length is 15 residues. Germline V gene lookup returns CDR1 SNHLY and CDR2 FYNNEI. Trimming pared 5 bases from V and 1 base from J, leaving 15 bases between. The CDR3 nucleotides read TGTGCCAGCAGTAGGACTGTGGTAGAATCCTACGAGCAGTACTTC. This encodes CASSRTVVESYEQYF.